This TCR beta chain derives from a study of memory CD4+ T cells and cytomegalovirus serostatus. In the study overall: Of the healthy Belgian adults, 9 or 10 were CMV seropositive and around 22 seronegative.

Single viable CD3+CD4+CD8-CD45RO+ cells were sorted as the memory CD4+ T cells. Germline assignment: CDR1 LNHDA and CDR2 SQIVND (reference sequence). The V end lost 2 bases, the J end lost 7 bases, and 30 bases lay between the germline ends. CDR3 length: 21 amino acids. About this clone: Its antigen is still unknown.

Original handling: Out-of-frame sequences were removed, leaving some 2 million distinct TCRbeta sequences. Method: immunoSEQ multiplex PCR; TCRdb's copy keeps in-frame clones and lacks some. For V, J and clone size, that table is used; D and trimming come from the DNA. Counted here are 55,000 to 65,000 clones, roughly 80% occurring once; the ten biggest clones make up approximately 0.4%. Notes on the study in general: 67 of 164 known CMV-associated TCRbeta sequences appeared in CD4+ memory.

The chain links TRBV19 to TRBJ1-6, with D perhaps matching TRBD1 (5 bases). This sequence was found in an adult in good health and CMV-seronegative. The specimen was memory CD4+ T cells from blood. CDR3 region: CASSIRRDVPNRQLPNSPLHF. CDR3 bases: TGTGCCAGTAGTATAAGGAGGGACGTCCCAAATCGTCAATTACCGAATTCACCCCTCCACTTT.